Presented here are 18 T cell receptor beta chains from one specimen sequenced in a study of circulating and synovial CD4+ cells in juvenile arthritis (dated by TCRdb to about 2014). The method was the immunoSEQ multiplex PCR assay. TCRdb re-hosts the immuneACCESS table, in-frame sequences only. Its copies lack some clones; in the studies checked, an unresolved V gene accounts for under half of them, and the cause for the rest is not known. This sample is represented by some 30,000 clones; over 85% of them were singletons. 2.9% of the sample lies in the top ten. The sequenced sample consisted of CD4+ T cells from blood. The receptor source for this set is a human donor with juvenile idiopathic arthritis.

Written as DNA, the CDR3 is TGTGCCATCGGAGGGCGGGAGGGCACCCCCTACAATGAGCAGTTCTTC. Translation gives CAIGGREGTPYNEQFF. The chain recombines TRBV10-3 with TRBJ2-1; 9 nucleotides agree with TRBD2. Trimming took 8 bases from V and 2 from J; bases not matched to a gene: 10. CDR3 length: 16 amino acids. Per the germline V gene, CDR1 is ENHRY and CDR2 is SYGVKD.

The rearrangement uses TRBV7-3 and TRBJ2-2; 7 bases match TRBD1. The length of the CDR3 is 15 residues. Germline values: CDR1 SGHTA, CDR2 FQGTGA. V shed 2 bases and J 6 bases; nucleotides not matched to a gene: 6. The CDR3 loop reads CASSLSTGAAGELFF. The CDR3 region has the DNA TGTGCCAGCAGCTTATCAACAGGGGCGGCCGGGGAGCTGTTTTTT.

This clone was found once. Relative to the germline gene, one junction end is altered; a read error may explain this. This chain uses TRBV5-1 with TRBJ2-5; TRBD1 might be the D (5 bases). The germline V gene encodes CDR1 SGHRS and CDR2 YFSETQ. This CDR3 is built from 13 residues. The CDR3 is CASRGRPGETQYF. The CDR3 DNA reads as TGTGCCAGCAGAGGCCGCCCAGGGGAGACCCAGTACTTC. Full variable domain (outside the CDR3, taken from reference TRBV5-1 and TRBJ2-5): KAGVTQTPRYLIKTRGQQVTLSCSPISGHRSVSWYQQTPGQGLQFLFEYFSETQRNKGNFPGRFSGRQFSNSRSEMNVSTLELGDSALYLCASRGRPGETQYFGPGTRLLVL.

The chain is built from TRBV5-1 and TRBJ2-7, with 9 positions matching TRBD1. Germline V gives CDR1 SGHRS, CDR2 YFSETQ. This CDR3 contains 15 residues. With 0 bases clipped from V and 6 bases from J, the junction kept 7 bases outside the gene matches. The CDR3 region is CASSLAGTGISEQYF. In DNA, the CDR3 is TGCGCCAGCAGCTTGGCGGGGACAGGGATAAGCGAGCAGTACTTC.

This chain uses TRBV20-1 with TRBJ2-5; a possible D gene is TRBD2 (6 bases). The assigned J gene may be wrong: the sequence end matches TRBJ2-7 better. Per the germline V gene, CDR1 is DFQATT and CDR2 is SNEGSKA (reference sequence). The CDR3 is 11 residues long. CDR3 bases: TGCAGTGCCCCGGGACTCTCCGAGCAGTACTTC. It specifies CSAPGLSEQYF.

This chain joins TRBV7-2 and TRBJ2-3; 10 bases agree with TRBD2. CDR3 size: 16 residues. V gave up 4 bases and J gave up 4 bases; unmatched junction bases: 8. Germline values: CDR1 SGHTA, CDR2 FQGNSA. The CDR3 reads CASSSASGRVPDTQYF. CDR3 in DNA: TGTGCCAGCAGCTCGGCCAGCGGGAGGGTCCCAGATACGCAGTATTTT.

The rearrangement joins TRBV15 to TRBJ1-4; D is uncertain. CDR1 and CDR2 from the germline V gene are LNHNV and YYDKDF (reference sequence). Trimming left V 5 bases short and J 6 bases short, with 13 bases between. The CDR3 spans 14 residues. Here the CDR3 reads CATSSRRRDEKLFF. The CDR3 DNA sequence: TGTGCCACCAGCTCCCGGAGGAGGGATGAAAAACTGTTTTTT.

This chain uses TRBV9 with TRBJ2-3; a possible D gene is TRBD1 (6 bases). V was trimmed by 2 bases and J by 4 bases, leaving 11 bases between them. The CDR3 runs 14 residues. Germline V gene lookup returns CDR1 SGDLS and CDR2 YYNGEE. The CDR3 loop is CASSVRGGADTQYF. As DNA, the CDR3 is TGTGCCAGCAGCGTGAGAGGGGGAGCAGATACGCAGTATTTT.

The rearrangement links TRBV28 to TRBJ2-7; D is perhaps TRBD1 (5 bases). V was shortened by 3 bases and J by 0 bases, with 9 bases between the two germline ends. From germline, CDR1 is MDHEN and CDR2 SYDVKM. The CDR3 spans 14 residues. CDR3 residues: CASSLAGLSYEQYF. DNA for the CDR3: TGTGCCAGCAGTTTGGCAGGGCTCTCCTACGAGCAGTACTTC.

This chain uses TRBV5-1 with TRBJ1-4, with D uncertain. In germline, CDR1 is SGHRS, CDR2 YFSETQ. V lost 1 base and J 1 base, leaving 5 bases between the germline ends. CDR3 size: 14 residues. CDR3 coding DNA: TGCGCCAGCAGCTTGTCGGGAACTAATGAAAAACTGTTTTTT. This gives the protein CASSLSGTNEKLFF.

This chain links TRBV5-1 with TRBJ2-7; 9 bases fit TRBD1. Per germline, CDR1 SGHRS and CDR2 YFSETQ. CDR3 length equals 16 residues. V trimming: 2 bases; J trimming: 2 bases; junction bases outside the gene matches: 8. The CDR3 region is CASSFPGTGPTYEQYF. In nucleotides, the CDR3 is TGCGCCAGCAGCTTTCCCGGGACAGGGCCTACCTACGAGCAGTACTTC.

This clone has only one observation. The chain couples TRBV7-3 to TRBJ2-3; D unresolved. The CDR3 sequence is 14 residues long. V lost 3 bases and J lost 0, with 7 bases in between. Germline CDR1 SGHTA, CDR2 FQGTGA. The CDR3 loop reads CASSFYPSTDTQYF. The CDR3 DNA reads as TGTGCCAGCAGCTTCTACCCTAGCACAGATACGCAGTATTTT.

The chain combines TRBV11-3 with TRBJ2-1; 13 bases map to TRBD2. With V trimmed by 5 bases and J by 10 bases, 8 bases remained unmatched. Germline V lookup: CDR1 SGHNT, CDR2 YENEEA. The CDR3 sequence is 15 residues long. The CDR3, as DNA: TGTGCCAGCAGCCCCGGACTAGCGGGAGTTTGGGAGCAGTTCTTC. It yields the protein CASSPGLAGVWEQFF.

This chain uses TRBV7-8 with TRBJ1-1, with a possible D match to TRBD1 (6 bases). The V gene's germline CDR1 is SGHVS and CDR2 FQNEAQ. V lost 6 bases, J lost 1 base, and 21 bases lay in between. This CDR3 region has 17 residues. CDR3 sequence reads: CASSFSRGARGNTEAFF. In nucleotides, the CDR3 is TGTGCCAGCAGTTTTAGTCGGGGGGCAAGAGGGAACACTGAAGCTTTCTTT.

The chain has TRBV27 and TRBJ2-7, with TRBD1 matching 12 bases. This CDR3 has 15 residues. Germline CDR1 reads MNHEY; CDR2 reads SMNVEV (reference sequence). Losses at the gene ends were 5 bases for V and 5 bases for J; bases not matched to a gene: 7. As DNA, the CDR3 is TGTGCCAGCAGTGTGGGGACAGGGGGCAGGAACGAGCAGTACTTC. Protein sequence: CASSVGTGGRNEQYF.

The chain carries TRBV5-5 and TRBJ1-2, with a tentative D call TRBD1 (5 bases). CDR1 is SGHKS and CDR2 is YYEKEE in the germline V gene (reference sequence). Deletions cut 3 bases from V and 2 bases from J, with 8 bases between. This CDR3 region has 13 residues. DNA for the CDR3: TGTGCCAGCAGCTCGGGGGGGAACTATGGCTACACCTTC. Protein sequence: CASSSGGNYGYTF.

The V gene is TRBV7-9, the J gene TRBJ2-4, with 8 bases identical to TRBD2. The trim removed 3 bases at V and 8 bases at J, leaving 9 bases unmatched. CDR3 length: 15 amino acids. From germline, CDR1 is SEHNR and CDR2 FQNEAQ (reference sequence). CDR3 sequence reads: CASSLTQDSGDIQYF. DNA of the CDR3: TGTGCCAGCAGCTTGACCCAGGATAGCGGGGACATTCAGTACTTC.

This clone was seen only once. V usage is TRBV6-5 and J usage is TRBJ2-5, with TRBD2 identical over 8 bases. With 2 bases clipped from V and 4 bases from J, the junction kept 9 bases outside the gene matches. From germline, CDR1 is MNHEY and CDR2 SVGAGI. CDR3 length: 16 amino acids. For the CDR3, the DNA is TGTGCCAGCAGTTACATCGGAAGCGGGAGTATAGAGACCCAGTACTTC. It encodes CASSYIGSGSIETQYF.